The rows below give T cell receptor beta chains drawn from one sample of a study of shared clonotypes between healthy human individuals. Generated by immunoSEQ multiplex PCR, the TCRdb table keeps only in-frame clones and is missing some. This sample carries about 2 million clones, about 95% of them seen once, and the ten largest clones take 1.1%. The sequencing input was naive CD8+ T cells sorted from blood. The receptors shown here come from a man aged 18 to 30 in good health. Both conserved end residues are part of each CDR3. Fields, in order: J gene, clone size, D gene, V gene, CDR3 DNA, CDR3 protein. D genes are given only for firm matches. Size values are once, few and many counts, or a class for expanded clones, and some rows have none.

TRBJ2-1	once	NA	TRBV7-8	TGTGCCAGCAGCCAAGTACTAGCATCCCACAATGAGCAGTTCTTC	CASSQVLASHNEQFF
TRBJ1-1	NA	NA	TRBV6-1	TGTGCCAGCAGTGCATCGAGGGGGGGCAGGACTGAAGCTTTCTTT	CASSASRGGRTEAFF
TRBJ2-7	NA	NA	TRBV4-1	TGCGCCAGCAGCCAAGAAATCCAGGGGTTATACGAGCAGTACTTC	CASSQEIQGLYEQYF
TRBJ2-1	once	TRBD2	TRBV30	TGTGCCTGGGTCCCGGGACTAGCGGGAGATGTCTATGAGCAGTTCTTC	CAWVPGLAGDVYEQFF
TRBJ1-2	NA	NA	TRBV7-9	TGTGCCAGCCTCGGGGGGGTTGGCTATGGCTACACCTTC	CASLGGVGYGYTF
TRBJ2-2	NA	NA	TRBV4-3	TGCGCCAGCAGCCAAGAAGTCCTCGACACCGGGGAGCTGTTTTTT	CASSQEVLDTGELFF
TRBJ1-6	NA	NA	TRBV5-8	TGTGCCAGCAGCTTGGGTACCTCCTATAATTCACCCCTCCACTTT	CASSLGTSYNSPLHF
TRBJ1-1	NA	NA	TRBV5-1	TGCGCCAGCAGCTTGGGTGCAGGGGTTTTTGCTGAAGCTTTCTTT	CASSLGAGVFAEAFF
TRBJ2-1	NA	NA	TRBV4-3	TGCGCCAGCAGCCAAGATTTAACTTGGGAGCAGTTCTTC	CASSQDLTWEQFF
TRBJ2-7	NA	NA	TRBV11-3	TGTGCCAGCAGCTTAGGGACCCCGTACGAGCAGTACTTC	CASSLGTPYEQYF
TRBJ1-1	NA	TRBD1	TRBV5-6	TGTGCCAGCAGCCTACAGGGGTGGAAAGCTTTCTTT	CASSLQGWKAFF
TRBJ1-5	NA	TRBD1	TRBV27	TGTGCCAGCAGCCCCGGACAGGGTTTTCCTCCCCAGCATTTT	CASSPGQGFPPQHF
TRBJ2-3	NA	TRBD1	TRBV5-6	TGTGCCAGCTTAAGGACAGGGTCAGTAGATACGCAGTATTTT	CASLRTGSVDTQYF
TRBJ2-7	NA	TRBD1	TRBV9	TGTGCCAGCAGCCCCGGGGGGACAGGGGGCGACGAGCAGTACTTC	CASSPGGTGGDEQYF
TRBJ2-7	NA	NA	TRBV6-1	TGTGCCAGCACCGGACCAGGGACCCTCTACGAGCAGTACTTC	CASTGPGTLYEQYF
TRBJ2-2	NA	TRBD1	TRBV7-3	TGTGCCAGCAGCTCGGACAGGGAAATGGACACCGGGGAGCTGTTTTTT	CASSSDREMDTGELFF
TRBJ1-1	once	NA	TRBV18	TGTGCCAGCTCACCAAGTTCGGGGCGGTCCGAAGCTTTCTTT	CASSPSSGRSEAFF
TRBJ1-6	NA	TRBD1	TRBV5-4	TGTGCCAGCAGCTGGGGGACAGGGACTAATTCACCCCTCCACTTT	CASSWGTGTNSPLHF
TRBJ1-1	NA	NA	TRBV13	TGTGCCAGCAGCTTAGTCACGGCGGGGAGAGCTTTCTTT	CASSLVTAGRAFF
TRBJ2-7	NA	NA	TRBV6-6	TGTGCCAGCAGTTTTCCACTCGCGCGGGACGCCGACGAGCAGTACTTC	CASSFPLARDADEQYF
TRBJ2-1	NA	TRBD2	TRBV14	TGTGCCAGCAGCCTCGGACTAGCGGGAGTTAATGAGCAGTTCTTC	CASSLGLAGVNEQFF
TRBJ1-1	NA	TRBD1	TRBV7-9	TGTGCCAGCACGGACAGGGAGTCTCGCGCTTTCTTT	CASTDRESRAFF
TRBJ2-7	NA	NA	TRBV5-5	TGTGCCAGCAGCTGGACTACAGGGGCTTACGAGCAGTACTTC	CASSWTTGAYEQYF
TRBJ2-3	NA	TRBD1	TRBV9	TGTGCCAGCAGCGTATCCAAATGGGACAGTTACACAGATACGCAGTATTTT	CASSVSKWDSYTDTQYF
TRBJ2-1	NA	TRBD1	TRBV11-2	TGTGCCAGCAGCTTAGATGGGGTGCTCAGGGGGCAGGATGAGCAGTTCTTC	CASSLDGVLRGQDEQFF
TRBJ2-3	NA	TRBD2	TRBV19	TGTGCCAGTAGTATAACGGGACTAGGTGCAGATACGCAGTATTTT	CASSITGLGADTQYF
TRBJ2-4	NA	NA	TRBV5-6	TGTGCCAGCACGCCGCTAGGAGCCAAAAACATTCAGTACTTC	CASTPLGAKNIQYF
TRBJ2-2	NA	TRBD2	TRBV6-1	TGTGCCAGCAGTGACTTCTCGGGGGGCACCGGGGAGCTGTTTTTT	CASSDFSGGTGELFF
TRBJ1-1	NA	NA	TRBV11-3	TGTGCCAGCAGCTTAGGACAGCTCACTGAAGCTTTCTTT	CASSLGQLTEAFF
TRBJ1-5	NA	NA	TRBV2	TGTGCCAGCAGTGGTGTATCTTATAGCAATCAGCCCCAGCATTTT	CASSGVSYSNQPQHF
TRBJ1-4	NA	TRBD1	TRBV6-6	TGTGCCAGCAGTTACCGGGACAGGGAGAATGAAAAACTGTTTTTT	CASSYRDRENEKLFF
TRBJ1-2	NA	TRBD1	TRBV4-1	TGCGCCAGCAGTTACACAGGGGTAGGGGACTATGGCTACACCTTC	CASSYTGVGDYGYTF
TRBJ1-6	NA	NA	TRBV13	TGTGCCAGCAGCCCGAAGGGGTCACCCCTCCACTTT	CASSPKGSPLHF
TRBJ2-3	once	TRBD2	TRBV25-1	TGTGCCAGCAGTGGCGGGGGGGCATCAGTTAGCACAGATACGCAGTATTTT	CASSGGGASVSTDTQYF
TRBJ2-7	NA	NA	TRBV7-9	TGTGCCAGCAGCTCTCCCGGGACCCTCTACGAGCAGTACTTC	CASSSPGTLYEQYF
TRBJ2-5	NA	NA	TRBV5-4	TGTGCCAGCAGCCCCGGAGGGACGGGAGAGACCCAGTACTTC	CASSPGGTGETQYF
TRBJ1-4	NA	NA	TRBV6-5	TGTGCCAGCAGTCCGGACGGCTATAATGAAAAACTGTTTTTT	CASSPDGYNEKLFF
TRBJ2-7	NA	NA	TRBV11-2	TGTGCCAGCAGCTTACGGGTCTCCTACGAGCAGTACTTC	CASSLRVSYEQYF
TRBJ2-1	NA	NA	TRBV7-9	TGTGCCAGCAGCCCACCCGTGCGGGGCTCCAATGAGCAGTTCTTC	CASSPPVRGSNEQFF